This TCR beta chain comes out of a study of radiotherapy plus CTLA-4 blockade in lung cancer. Study details: Objective responses occurred in 18% of patients; approximately 33% had disease control.

The data were produced by immunoSEQ multiplex PCR, yet TCRdb's version contains in-frame clones alone and is incomplete. Among 85,000 to 130,000 clones listed, over 65% were seen once. A note on this clone: The antigen is unknown.

Patients had chemo-refractory metastatic non-small-cell lung cancer and received focal radiation plus CTLA-4 blockade that used ipilimumab. From germline, CDR1 is LNHDA and CDR2 SQIVND (reference sequence). The CDR3 consists of 13 residues. V was cut by 5 bases and J by 6 bases, with 14 bases left in between. Points from the study as a whole: Blood saw expansion of tumor-derived TCR clones after radiotherapy plus ipilimumab.

This chain joins TRBV19 and TRBJ2-7; D gene unclear. Sample: peripheral blood, taken from a patient treated with radiotherapy plus ipilimumab. The receptor was derived from a human donor with non-small cell lung cancer that progressed on radiotherapy plus ipilimumab. Some clones in this sample may be carry-over from other donors' samples. CDR3 in amino acids: CASSPTKTGEQYF. The CDR3 DNA follows: TGTGCCAGTAGTCCTACCAAAACTGGCGAGCAGTACTTC.